This T cell receptor (beta chain) was retrieved from a study of T cell changes during pregnancy in multiple sclerosis. Sequencing was performed with immunoSEQ multiplex PCR; in TCRdb, only in-frame clones are kept and a portion is missing. This sample yields over 50,000 clones, of which around nine tenths are seen a single time; approximately 5.3% belongs to the top ten. The CDR3 consists of 14 residues. The germline gives CDR1 SGHVS, CDR2 FQNEAQ. The trim removed 3 bases at V and 5 bases at J, leaving 6 bases unmatched. J is TRBJ2-7 and V is TRBV7-8; 8 nucleotides align to TRBD2. The source of this sequence is a human donor whose cells served as feeder cells for cultures in a pregnancy study. Sample: peripheral blood from another person, used as feeder cells. The CDR3, as DNA: TGTGCCAGCAGCTTCGGCGGGAGGCAGGACGAGCAGTACTTC. This sequence encodes CASSFGGRQDEQYF.